These 2 T cell receptor beta chains share one sample of origin, sequenced in a study of shared clonotypes between healthy human individuals. The table came from immunoSEQ multiplex PCR; TCRdb's copy has only in-frame clones and leaves some out. Among roughly 2 million clones listed, 90% to 95% were seen once. The material sequenced was naive CD4+ T cells sorted from blood. Subset in this sample: CD45RA+ positively selected. Every receptor here comes from a man between 18 and 29 years old in good health.

The count of this clone is one. Other DNA sequences within the sample encode an identical CDR3. The V and J genes are TRBV6-5 and TRBJ2-7; D is unresolved. Germline V lookup: CDR1 MNHEY, CDR2 SVGAGI. With 0 bases removed from V and 0 bases from J, the gap between germline ends came to 6 bases. The CDR3 runs to 14 residues. The CDR3 spells CASSYSAGSYEQYF. The CDR3 DNA follows: TGTGCCAGCAGTTACTCGGCAGGCTCCTACGAGCAGTACTTC.

V usage is TRBV6-1 and J usage is TRBJ1-1; TRBD1 agrees at 7 bases. V gave up 1 base and J gave up 1 base; unmatched junction bases: 6. Per the germline V gene, CDR1 is MNHNS and CDR2 is SASEGT. The CDR3 length is 16 residues. This CDR3 is CASSEGGTAGNTEAFF. In DNA form, the CDR3 reads TGTGCCAGCAGTGAAGGGGGGACAGCGGGGAACACTGAAGCTTTCTTT.